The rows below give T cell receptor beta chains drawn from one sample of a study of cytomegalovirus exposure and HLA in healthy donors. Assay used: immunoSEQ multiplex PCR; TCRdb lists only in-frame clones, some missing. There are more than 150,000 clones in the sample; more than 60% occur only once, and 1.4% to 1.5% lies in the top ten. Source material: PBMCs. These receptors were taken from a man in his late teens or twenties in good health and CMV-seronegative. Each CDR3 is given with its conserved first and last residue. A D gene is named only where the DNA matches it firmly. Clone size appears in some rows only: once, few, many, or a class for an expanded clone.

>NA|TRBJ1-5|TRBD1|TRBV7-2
CASSLVGGTSNQPQHF
TGTGCCAGCAGCTTAGTAGGGGGCACAAGCAATCAGCCCCAGCATTTT
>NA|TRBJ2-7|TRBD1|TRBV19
CASSIGQGAYEQYF
TGTGCCAGTAGTATCGGCCAGGGGGCTTACGAGCAGTACTTC
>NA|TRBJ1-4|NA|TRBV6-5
CASSGGLGKLFF
TGTGCCAGCAGCGGGGGGCTGGGAAAACTGTTTTTT
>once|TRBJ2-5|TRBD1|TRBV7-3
CASSQGAGKETQYF
TGTGCCAGCAGCCAGGGGGCAGGGAAGGAGACCCAGTACTTC
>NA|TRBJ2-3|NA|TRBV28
CASSFRGSGDTQYF
TGTGCCAGCAGTTTTCGGGGGAGTGGAGATACGCAGTATTTT
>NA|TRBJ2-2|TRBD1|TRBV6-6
CASKRWTGTAGELFF
TGTGCCAGCAAAAGGTGGACAGGGACGGCGGGGGAGCTGTTTTTT
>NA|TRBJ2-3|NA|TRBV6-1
CASSEGWATGTDTQYF
TGTGCCAGCAGTGAAGGTTGGGCAACAGGCACAGATACGCAGTATTTT
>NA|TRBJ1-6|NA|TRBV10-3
CAIKTGSNSPLHF
TGTGCCATCAAGACAGGTAGCAATTCACCCCTCCACTTT
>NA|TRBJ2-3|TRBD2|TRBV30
CAWSVTSGRSTDTQYF
TGTGCCTGGAGTGTAACTAGCGGGAGAAGCACAGATACGCAGTATTTT
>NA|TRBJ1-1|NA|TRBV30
CAWSPRYSLNTEAFF
TGTGCCTGGAGTCCGCGGTATTCATTGAACACTGAAGCTTTCTTT
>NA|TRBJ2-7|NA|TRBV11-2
CASSLRGWEQYF
TGTGCCAGCAGCTTACGGGGTTGGGAGCAGTACTTC
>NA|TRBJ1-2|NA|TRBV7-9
CASSSSIGGDGYTF
TGTGCCAGCAGCTCAAGCATTGGGGGGGATGGCTACACCTTC
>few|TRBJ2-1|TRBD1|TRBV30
CAWSEGQGDEQFF
TGTGCCTGGAGTGAAGGACAGGGGGATGAGCAGTTCTTC
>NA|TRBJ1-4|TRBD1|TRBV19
CASTQWDRVNEKLFF
TGTGCCAGTACTCAATGGGACAGGGTAAATGAAAAACTGTTTTTT
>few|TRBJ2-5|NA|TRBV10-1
CASSESARSRETQYF
TGCGCCAGCAGTGAGTCTGCGCGGTCCCGAGAGACCCAGTACTTC
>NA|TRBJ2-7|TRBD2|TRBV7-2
CASSLTAAGRGYEQYF
TGTGCCAGCAGCTTAACGGCAGCGGGGCGGGGCTACGAGCAGTACTTC
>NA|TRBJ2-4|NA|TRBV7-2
CASSLGGAGGGKNIQYF
TGTGCCAGCAGCTTAGGTGGGGCTGGAGGAGGGAAAAACATTCAGTACTTC
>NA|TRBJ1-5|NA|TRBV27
CASSLGRGSNQPQHF
TGTGCCAGCAGTTTAGGCCGAGGGAGCAATCAGCCCCAGCATTTT
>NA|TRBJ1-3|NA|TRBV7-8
CASSLVGRGKGNTIYF
TGTGCCAGCAGCTTAGTGGGGAGAGGGAAAGGAAACACCATATATTTT
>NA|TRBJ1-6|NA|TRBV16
CASSSRRDDSSPLHF
TGTGCCAGCAGCTCCCGCAGGGATGACAGTTCACCCCTCCACTTT
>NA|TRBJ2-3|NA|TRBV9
CASSSSSGTSTDTQYF
TGTGCCAGCAGCTCTTCATCCGGGACTAGCACAGATACGCAGTATTTT
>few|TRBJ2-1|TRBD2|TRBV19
CASSPGSGRNEQFF
TGTGCCAGTAGTCCCGGAAGCGGGAGGAATGAGCAGTTCTTC
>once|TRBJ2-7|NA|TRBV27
CASSFSGDRYEQYF
TGTGCCAGCAGTTTTTCAGGGGATCGTTACGAGCAGTACTTC
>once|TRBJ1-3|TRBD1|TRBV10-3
CATTGQRVAGNTIYF
TGTGCCACCACGGGACAGCGGGTCGCTGGAAACACCATATATTTT
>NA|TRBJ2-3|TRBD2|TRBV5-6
CASSLVVAGGRDTQYF
TGTGCCAGCAGCTTGGTGGTGGCGGGGGGTCGAGATACGCAGTATTTT
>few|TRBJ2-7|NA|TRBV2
CASSHRDGYEQYF
TGTGCCAGCAGTCACAGGGATGGGTACGAGCAGTACTTC
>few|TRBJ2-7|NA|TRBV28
CASSLAGAEQYF
TGTGCCAGCAGCCTTGCAGGGGCCGAGCAGTACTTC